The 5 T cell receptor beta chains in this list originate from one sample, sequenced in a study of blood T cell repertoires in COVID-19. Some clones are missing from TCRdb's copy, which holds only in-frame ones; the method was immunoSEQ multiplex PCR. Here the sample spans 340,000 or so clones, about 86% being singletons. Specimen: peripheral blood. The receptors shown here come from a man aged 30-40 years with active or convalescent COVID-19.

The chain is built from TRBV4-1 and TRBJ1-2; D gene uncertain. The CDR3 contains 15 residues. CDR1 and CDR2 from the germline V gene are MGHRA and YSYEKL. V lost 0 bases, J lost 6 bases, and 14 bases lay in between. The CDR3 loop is CASSQESRSYDGYTF. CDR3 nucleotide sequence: TGCGCCAGCAGCCAAGAATCTCGTTCTTATGATGGCTACACCTTC.

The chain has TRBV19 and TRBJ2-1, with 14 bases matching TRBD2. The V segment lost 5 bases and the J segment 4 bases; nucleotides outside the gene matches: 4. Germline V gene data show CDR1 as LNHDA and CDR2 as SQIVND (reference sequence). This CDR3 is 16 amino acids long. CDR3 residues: CASSGGLAGVYNEQFF. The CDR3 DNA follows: TGTGCCAGTAGTGGGGGACTAGCGGGGGTTTACAATGAGCAGTTCTTC.

CDR3 amino acids: CASSHSRFQLAGANVLTF. The CDR3 region has the DNA TGCGCCAGCAGCCACTCGAGGTTTCAACTAGCGGGGGCCAACGTCCTGACTTTC. The J gene is TRBJ2-6, the V gene TRBV4-1; 7 positions match TRBD2. J gave up 4 bases and V 3 bases, and 12 bases lay outside the gene matches. CDR3 length: 18 amino acids. From germline, CDR1 is MGHRA and CDR2 YSYEKL.

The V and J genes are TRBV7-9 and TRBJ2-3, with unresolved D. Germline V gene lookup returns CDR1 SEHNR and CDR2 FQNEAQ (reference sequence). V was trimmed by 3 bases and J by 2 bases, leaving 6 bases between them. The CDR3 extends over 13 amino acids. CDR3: CASSLTNTDTQYF. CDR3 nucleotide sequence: TGTGCCAGCAGCTTGACAAACACAGATACGCAGTATTTT.

CDR3 coding DNA: TGTGCCAGCTCACCGGGACAGTATAGCAATCAGCCCCAGCATTTT. Residues: CASSPGQYSNQPQHF. The chain links TRBV18 to TRBJ1-5, with 7 bases matching TRBD1. The CDR3 contains 15 residues. Trimming removed 3 bases from V and 0 bases from J; junction bases left unmatched: 2. Germline values: CDR1 KGHSH, CDR2 LQKENI.